These T cell receptor beta chains were read from a single sample in a study of technical replicates of blood from a few donors. Using immunoSEQ multiplex PCR, the repertoire was profiled, and TCRdb retains in-frame clones only, with some absent. The profile shows about 74,000 clones, around 95% of them singletons. The specimen was T cells isolated from PBMCs. The source is a human donor in good health. Each CDR3 is given with its conserved first and last residue.

>TRBJ2-7|TRBV10-3
CAISFSGAEGQYF
>TRBJ1-5|TRBV19
CASSTAQGNQPQHF
>TRBJ2-1|TRBV6-1
CASSENREVSNEQFF
>TRBJ2-1|TRBV28
CASRDIYNEQFF
>TRBJ1-3|TRBV9
CASSVEAGWDTIYF
>TRBJ2-1|TRBV6-1
CASSVGSWTGVPEQFF
>TRBJ2-1|TRBV30
CAWSASEYNEQFF
>TRBJ1-4|TRBV18
CASSPRPSNEKLFF
>TRBJ2-7|TRBV6-1
CASRPGQGAFGEQYF
>TRBJ2-4|TRBV4-1
CASSQYPNRGGVAKNIQYF
>TRBJ2-5|TRBV27
CASSPSGGELQETQYF
>TRBJ1-1|TRBV5-6
CASSLRGGRTEAFF
>TRBJ2-1|TRBV19
CASRELAGGNNEQFF
>TRBJ2-7|TRBV6-1
CASSDSMKEQYF
>TRBJ2-2|TRBV5-1
CASSLDSPPLYGGELFF
>TRBJ1-4|TRBV30
CAWSVAGNEKLFF